This T cell receptor (beta chain) emerged from a study of cytomegalovirus exposure and HLA in healthy donors. Profiling relied on immunoSEQ multiplex PCR, and the TCRdb table lists in-frame clones only, not all of them. The repertoire holds 120,000 to 150,000 clones, around 90% seen once, with 2.5% to 4% in the top ten. The CDR3 extends over 12 amino acids. Germline V gene sequence: CDR1 SGHTS, CDR2 YDEGEE. V was shortened by 0 bases and J by 5 bases, with 5 bases between the two germline ends. This clone showed up just once. The sample consisted of PBMCs. The receptor was derived from a young woman in good health and CMV-seropositive. The genes are TRBV5-8 and TRBJ1-2; D unclear. The CDR3 DNA sequence: TGTGCCAGCAGCTTGGGCCTATATGGCTACACCTTC. Translating it yields CASSLGLYGYTF.